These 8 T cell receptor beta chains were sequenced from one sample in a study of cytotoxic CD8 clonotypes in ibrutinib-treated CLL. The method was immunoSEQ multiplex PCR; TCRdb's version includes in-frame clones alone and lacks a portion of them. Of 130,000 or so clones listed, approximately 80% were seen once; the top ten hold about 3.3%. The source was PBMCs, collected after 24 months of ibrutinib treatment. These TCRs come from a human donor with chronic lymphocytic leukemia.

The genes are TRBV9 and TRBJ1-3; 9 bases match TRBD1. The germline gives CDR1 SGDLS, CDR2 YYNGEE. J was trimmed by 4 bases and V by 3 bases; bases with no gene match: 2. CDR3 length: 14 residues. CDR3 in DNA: TGTGCCAGCAGCGCCGGGACAGGGGGAAACACCATATATTTT. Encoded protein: CASSAGTGGNTIYF.

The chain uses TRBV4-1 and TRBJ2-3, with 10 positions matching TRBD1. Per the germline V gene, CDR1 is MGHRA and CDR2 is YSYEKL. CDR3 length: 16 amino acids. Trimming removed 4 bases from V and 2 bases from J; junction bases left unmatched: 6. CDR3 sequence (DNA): TGCGCCAGCAGCCTGAGGACAGGGGGTTCCACAGATACGCAGTATTTT. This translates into CASSLRTGGSTDTQYF.

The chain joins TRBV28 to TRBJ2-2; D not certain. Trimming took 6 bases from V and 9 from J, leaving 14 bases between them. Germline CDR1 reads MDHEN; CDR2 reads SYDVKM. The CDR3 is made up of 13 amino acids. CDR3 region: CASSWVPPRELFF. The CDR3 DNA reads TGTGCCAGCAGCTGGGTCCCCCCCCGGGAGCTGTTTTTT.

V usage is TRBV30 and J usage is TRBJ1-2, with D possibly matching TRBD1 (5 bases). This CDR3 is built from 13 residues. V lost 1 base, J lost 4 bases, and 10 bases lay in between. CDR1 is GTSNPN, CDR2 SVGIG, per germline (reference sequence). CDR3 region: CAWSGGGTYGYTF. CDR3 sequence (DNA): TGTGCCTGGAGTGGGGGAGGGACCTATGGCTACACCTTC.

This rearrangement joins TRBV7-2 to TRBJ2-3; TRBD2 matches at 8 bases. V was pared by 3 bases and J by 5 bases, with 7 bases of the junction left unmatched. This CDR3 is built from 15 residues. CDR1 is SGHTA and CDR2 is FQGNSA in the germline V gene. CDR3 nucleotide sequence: TGTGCCAGCAGCTTTGACGGGGGGGCCGTAGATACGCAGTATTTT. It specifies CASSFDGGAVDTQYF. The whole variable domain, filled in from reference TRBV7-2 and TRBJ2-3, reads GAGVSQSPSNKVTEKGKDVELRCDPISGHTALYWYRQSLGQGLEFLIYFQGNSAPDKSGLPSDRFSAERTGGSVSTLTIQRTQQEDSAVYLCASSFDGGAVDTQYFGPGTRLTVL.

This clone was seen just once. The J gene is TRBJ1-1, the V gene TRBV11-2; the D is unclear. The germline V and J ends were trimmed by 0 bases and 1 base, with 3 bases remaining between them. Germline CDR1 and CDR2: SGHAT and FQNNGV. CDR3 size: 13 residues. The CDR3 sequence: CASSLDGNTEAFF. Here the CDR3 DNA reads TGTGCCAGCAGCTTAGACGGGAACACTGAAGCTTTCTTT.

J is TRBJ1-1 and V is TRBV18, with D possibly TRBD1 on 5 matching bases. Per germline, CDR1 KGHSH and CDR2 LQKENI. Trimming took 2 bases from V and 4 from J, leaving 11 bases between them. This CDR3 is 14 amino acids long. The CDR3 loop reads CASSPSVGGTEAFF. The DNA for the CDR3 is TGTGCCAGCTCACCATCGGTTGGGGGCACTGAAGCTTTCTTT.

The CDR3 bases are TGTGCCAGTAGTATAGAATCCCAGGGGACCCAAAACATTCAGTACTTC. It translates to CASSIESQGTQNIQYF. V usage is TRBV19 and J usage is TRBJ2-4; D may be TRBD1 (6 bases). Trimming pared 0 bases from V and 5 bases from J, leaving 14 bases between. The CDR3 runs 16 residues. The V gene's germline CDR1 is LNHDA and CDR2 SQIVND (reference sequence).